What follows describes a single TCR beta chain. Its binding antigen is unknown. No base-level quality is on record; no much larger clone is a single base apart. These data originate in a study of blood T cell repertoires in COVID-19 (dated by TCRdb to about 2020). Broadly, across the study: The collaborator samples originated in the United States, Italy and Spain and spanned the acute and convalescent phases of COVID-19. The prospective study material was composed of cDNA or gDNA derived from T cells, B-cell-depleted T cells, or PBMCs. Deeply sampled blood TCRbeta repertoires from subjects exposed to, actively infected with, or recovered from COVID-19 were included in the dataset. The repertoires were made available in a free public database intended to serve as a resource for research on the immune response to SARS-CoV-2. The samples were drawn from the first 160 participants of the ongoing ImmuneRACE study and from 1,254 subjects provided by 6 global collaborators. Nearly every sample came with metadata listing a de-identified subject ID, COVID-19 status, age in years and sex. HLA class I and class II types, where available, came from metadata supplied by the sample provider rather than from assay-based typing.

The CDR3 has 19 amino acids, counting the end cysteine and phenylalanine. Left in the record is the CDR3 DNA by itself, 57 bases read in frame from the first base. Via the germline V gene, CDR1 is KGHDR and CDR2 SFDVKD. Ends trimmed: V by 1 base, J by 0 bases; bases unmatched to a gene: 11. What the study reported, not specific to this receptor: The quantity of clinical and demographic metadata differed by source and by participant and was supplied without curation.

The immunoSEQ Assay, a bias-controlled multiplex PCR, was used to amplify TCRbeta CDR3 regions from genomic DNA. Per the authors' processing: The number of nucleated cells in each sample was estimated from the amplification of reference gene primers within the assay. Sequence reads were collapsed and filtered to measure the absolute abundance of every unique TCRbeta CDR3 rearrangement. For each sample, productive Simpson clonality was calculated as the square root of Simpson's diversity index over productive rearrangements. TCRdb mirrors the immuneACCESS table, restricted to in-frame sequences. Some clones are absent from its copies; in checked studies, under half trace to an unresolved V gene, and the reason for the others is unknown. V and J calls plus clone size are reproduced from that table; the DNA served to infer D and trimming. The sample contains roughly 250,000 clones, 80% to 90% of them found a single time. Of the sample, under 2.5% is held by the ten largest clones.

Collaborating institutions collected whole blood in K2EDTA tubes following their own protocols. Collaborator samples were shipped for TCRbeta analysis as frozen whole blood, isolated PBMCs, or DNA extracted from either sample type. The rearranged chain carries TRBV24-1 and TRBJ2-1, with 7 central nucleotides matching TRBD2. The receptor was derived from a woman aged 45-65 years with acute or convalescent COVID-19. Sequences were obtained from peripheral blood. The DNA sequence reads TGTGCCACCAGTGATTTTTCTCTCCCTGCTAGCGGCTCCTACAATGAGCAGTTCTTC. This gives the protein CATSDFSLPASGSYNEQFF.